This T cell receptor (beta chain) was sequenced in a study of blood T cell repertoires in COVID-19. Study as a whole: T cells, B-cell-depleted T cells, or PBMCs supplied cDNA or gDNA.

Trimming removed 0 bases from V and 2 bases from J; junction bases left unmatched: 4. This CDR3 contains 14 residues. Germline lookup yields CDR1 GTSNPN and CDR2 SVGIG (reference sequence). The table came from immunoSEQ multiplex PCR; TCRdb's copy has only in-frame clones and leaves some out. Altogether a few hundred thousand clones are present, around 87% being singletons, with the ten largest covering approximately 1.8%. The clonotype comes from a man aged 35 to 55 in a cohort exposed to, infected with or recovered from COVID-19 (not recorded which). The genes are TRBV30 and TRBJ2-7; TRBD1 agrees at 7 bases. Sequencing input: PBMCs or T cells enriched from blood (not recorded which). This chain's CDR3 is CAWSVGTAPYEQYF. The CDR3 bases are TGTGCCTGGAGTGTAGGGACAGCTCCCTACGAGCAGTACTTC.